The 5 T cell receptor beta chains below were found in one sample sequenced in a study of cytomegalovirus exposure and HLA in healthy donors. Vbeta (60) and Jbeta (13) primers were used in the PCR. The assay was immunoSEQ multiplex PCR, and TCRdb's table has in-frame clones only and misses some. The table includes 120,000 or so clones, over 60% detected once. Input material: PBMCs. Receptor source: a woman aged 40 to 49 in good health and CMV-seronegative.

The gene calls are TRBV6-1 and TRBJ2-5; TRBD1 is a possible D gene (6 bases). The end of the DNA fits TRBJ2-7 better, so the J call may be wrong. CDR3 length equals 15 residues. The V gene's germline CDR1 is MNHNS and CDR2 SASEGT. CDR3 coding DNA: TGTGCCAGCAGTGAAATGCAGGGGCTCTCCTACGAGCAGTACTTC. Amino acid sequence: CASSEMQGLSYEQYF.

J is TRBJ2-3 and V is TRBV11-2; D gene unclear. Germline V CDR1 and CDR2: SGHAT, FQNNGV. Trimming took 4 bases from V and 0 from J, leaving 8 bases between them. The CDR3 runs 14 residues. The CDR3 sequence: CASSSDFSTDTQYF. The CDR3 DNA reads TGTGCCAGCAGCTCCGACTTTAGCACAGATACGCAGTATTTT.

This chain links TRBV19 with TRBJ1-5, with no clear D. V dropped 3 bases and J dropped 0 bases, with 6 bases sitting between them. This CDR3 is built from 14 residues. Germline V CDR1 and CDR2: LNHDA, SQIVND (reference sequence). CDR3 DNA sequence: TGTGCCAGTAGTATCACATCTAGCAATCAGCCCCAGCATTTT. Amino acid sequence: CASSITSSNQPQHF.

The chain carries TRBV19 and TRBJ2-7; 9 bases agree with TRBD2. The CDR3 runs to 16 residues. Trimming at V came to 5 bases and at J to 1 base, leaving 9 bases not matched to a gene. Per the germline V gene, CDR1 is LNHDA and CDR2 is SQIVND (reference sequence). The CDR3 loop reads CASSSRLAVSSYEQYF. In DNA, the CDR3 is TGTGCCAGTAGTTCCCGACTAGCGGTTTCTTCCTACGAGCAGTACTTC.

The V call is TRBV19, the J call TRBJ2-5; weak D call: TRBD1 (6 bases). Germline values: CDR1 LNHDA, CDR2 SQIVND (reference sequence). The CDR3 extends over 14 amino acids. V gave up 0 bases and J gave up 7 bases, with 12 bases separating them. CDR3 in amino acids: CASSIDLRGSTQYF. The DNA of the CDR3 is TGTGCCAGTAGTATAGATCTAAGGGGGTCGACCCAGTACTTC.